The clone carrying this TCR beta chain was seen more than once but under ten times. The sample is drawn from a study of T cells after yellow fever vaccination. Study background: The authors prepared low-cell-number fractions using SMART-Seq v4 Ultra Low Input.

Template switching by 5'RACE produced TCR cDNA, adding a universal primer site and UMIs. From the 5' RACE reads, TCRdb called clonotypes with MiXCR, one entry per CDR3 protein. This repertoire shows nearly 550,000 distinct CDR3 sequences, 19% found once; its top ten account for roughly an eighth. Germline-derived CDR1 and CDR2 are DFQATT and SNEGSKA (reference sequence). The CDR3 loop spans 16 amino acids. V lost 0 bases, J lost 3 bases, and 5 bases stayed unmatched. This TCR derives from a young man who received the YFV17D yellow fever vaccine. The specimen comprised PBMCs, sampled 15 days after the yellow fever booster vaccination. The genes are TRBV20-1 and TRBJ2-3, with 11 bases identical to TRBD2. The CDR3 DNA follows: TGCAGTGCTAGAGAGGGAACTAGCGGGAGAACAGATACGCAGTATTTT. Amino acid sequence: CSAREGTSGRTDTQYF.